The next 11 T cell receptor beta chains were all read from a single sample in a study of liver allograft versus peripheral blood T cells. About the study: A comparison was made between T cell receptor repertoires in transplanted livers and those in recipients' peripheral blood.

TCRdb re-analysed the reads in MiXCR, keeping a single row per CDR3 protein. The data hold approximately 6,100 distinct CDR3 sequences, with approximately 15% observed a single time. These receptors all come from a human patient who had a liver transplant. Some of these T cells may belong to the graft donor.

This clonotype rates as medium-sized. The chain links TRBV28 to TRBJ1-4; the D is unclear. The CDR3 loop spans 12 amino acids. Germline assignment: CDR1 MDHEN and CDR2 SYDVKM. V was shortened by 3 bases and J by 8 bases, with 7 bases between the two germline ends. In DNA, the CDR3 is TGTGCCAGCAGTTTTCTGGGAGAAAAACTGTTTTTT. Translating it yields CASSFLGEKLFF.

By sample fraction, this clonotype is medium-sized (0.01 to 0.1%). The V gene is TRBV18, the J gene TRBJ1-4; 10 positions match TRBD1. J lost 13 bases, V lost 4 bases, and 9 bases had no gene match. The germline CDR1 and CDR2 sequences are KGHSH and LQKENI. The CDR3 covers 14 residues. In DNA, the CDR3 is TGTGCCAGCTCACTGGGGACAGGGGATCGTAGACTGTTTTTT. Translated, it gives CASSLGTGDRRLFF.

Regarding this clonotype: This may be a read error: a much more frequent sequence differs by one nucleotide. V gene TRBV16 combines with J gene TRBJ1-6, with 11 bases matching TRBD1. This CDR3 has 15 amino acids. CDR1 and CDR2 from the germline V gene are KGHSY and FQNENV. The CDR3 nucleotides are TGTGCCAGCAGCCAATCGGGACAGGGGGTATCACCCCACCACTTT. Its protein product is CASSQSGQGVSPHHF. Supplemented by reference TRBV16 and TRBJ1-6, the full variable domain reads GEEVAQTPKHLVRGEGQKAKLYCAPIKGHSYVFWYQQVLKNEFKFLISFQNENVFDETGMPKERFSAKCLPNSPCSLEIQATKLEDSAVYFCASSQSGQGVSPHHFGNGTRLTVT.

This clonotype is medium-sized in the sample. V usage is TRBV18 and J usage is TRBJ1-5, with D hard to call. Germline CDR1 is KGHSH and CDR2 is LQKENI. V shed 5 bases and J shed 3 bases, with 11 bases lying between them. This CDR3 is 14 amino acids long. Here the CDR3 DNA reads TGTGCCAGCTCATTGTCCGCGAACAATCAGCCCCAGCATTTT. Its translation is CASSLSANNQPQHF.

Worth noting for this clonotype: This could be a read error, since a much larger clone is one nucleotide away. The J gene is TRBJ1-5, the V gene TRBV19; a possible D gene is TRBD1 (6 bases). Germline V gives CDR1 LNHDA, CDR2 SQIVND (reference sequence). The CDR3 covers 14 residues. The CDR3 loop is CASSDRLVNQPRHF. CDR3 DNA: TGTGCCAGTAGCGACAGGCTGGTCAATCAGCCCCGGCATTTT.

This clonotype is labeled as medium-sized (0.01 to 0.1%). J is TRBJ1-2 and V is TRBV6-5, with D possibly being TRBD1 (5 bases). This CDR3 is 14 amino acids long. CDR1 and CDR2 (germline): MNHEY, SVGAGI. Trimming removed 2 bases at V and 2 bases at J, with 9 bases between. CDR3 nucleotides: TGTGCCAGCAGTTACAGGGCAGGGAACTATGGCTACACCTTC. Its translation is CASSYRAGNYGYTF.

This chain connects TRBV5-6 to TRBJ2-5, with TRBD2 matching 11 bases. The CDR3 consists of 17 residues. The junction had 8 bases not matched to a gene; V was cut back by 1 base and J by 3 bases. Per the germline V gene, CDR1 is SGHDT and CDR2 is YYEEEE. The CDR3 DNA is TGTGCCAGCAGCTTGCTAACTAGCGGGAGTAGGGAAGAGACCCAGTACTTC. It encodes CASSLLTSGSREETQYF. Looking up the rest from reference TRBV5-6 and TRBJ2-5 gives the full variable domain: DAGVTQSPTHLIKTRGQQVTLRCSPKSGHDTVSWYQQALGQGPQFIFQYYEEEERQRGNFPDRFSGHQFPNYSSELNVNALLLGDSALYLCASSLLTSGSREETQYFGPGTRLLVL.

The chain employs TRBV12-5 and TRBJ2-1; tentative D call: TRBD2 (5 bases). The CDR3 is 17 amino acids. CDR1 and CDR2 from the germline V gene are LGHNT and FRNRAP. Between the trimmed V and J ends, which lost 0 bases and 3 bases, there was a span of 15 bases. The DNA for the CDR3 is TGTGCTAGTGGTTTGGTACCGGACGGGGTGGTCTACAATGAGCAGTTCTTC. Its protein product is CASGLVPDGVVYNEQFF.

The gene calls are TRBV5-1 and TRBJ1-2, with 8 nucleotides matching TRBD1. V lost 1 base and J lost 8; bases outside the gene matches: 1. Germline CDR1 is SGHRS and CDR2 is YFSETQ. This CDR3 region has 12 residues. CDR3 region: CASSLTGGGYTF. In nucleotides, the CDR3 is TGCGCCAGCAGCTTGACAGGGGGGGGCTACACCTTC.

This chain connects TRBV11-2 to TRBJ1-1, with TRBD1 matching over 7 bases. V dropped 4 bases and J dropped 7; count of bases not matched to a gene: 9. The CDR3 is 14 residues long. The germline gives CDR1 SGHAT, CDR2 FQNNGV. The CDR3 spells CASSYDRVGGEAFF. In DNA form, the CDR3 reads TGTGCCAGCAGCTACGACAGGGTTGGTGGTGAAGCTTTCTTT.

The rearrangement uses TRBV12-3 or TRBV12-4 and TRBJ2-7; 7 bases fit TRBD2. There are 16 residues in the CDR3. The V and J ends lost 5 bases and 4 bases, in that order; junction bases with no gene match: 14. The CDR3 region has the DNA TGTGCCAGCAGTGACCTTCGTGGGGGAGGGCCTTACGAGCAGTACTTC. It specifies CASSDLRGGGPYEQYF.